Sequencing of this T cell receptor (beta chain) was carried out in a study of CD8+ T cells in alopecia areata. V was trimmed by 8 bases and J by 4 bases, leaving 8 bases between them. Germline-derived CDR1 and CDR2 are GTSNPN and SVGIG (reference sequence). The CDR3 runs to 10 residues. Extraction and reverse transcription of RNA yielded cDNA as the sequencing template. The protocol was immunoSEQ multiplex PCR, while the TCRdb copy is restricted to in-frame clones and leaves out a portion. The sample yields almost 250,000 clones, 67% seen once. This TCR came from a human donor with alopecia areata. The V call is TRBV30, the J call TRBJ1-2, with D hard to call. Sequenced here: CD4+ T cells sorted from blood, sampled at week 0. In DNA form, the CDR3 reads TGTGCCGGTGGTATCTATGGCTACACCTTC. Translation: CAGGIYGYTF.